There are a few counts of the clone carrying this T cell receptor (beta chain). Its antigen is currently unknown. This sample was taken from a study of blood T cells in healthy people across ages. Together with a sample-barcoded 5' primer, a J-beta primer mix was included in a second PCR lasting about 6 to 11 cycles. TCRdb ran MiXCR on the 5' RACE reads and lists one entry per CDR3 protein. The data show some 1.4 million distinct CDR3 sequences, with roughly 40% seen just once and 7.9% held by the top ten. CDR3 length equals 15 residues. The V end was cut by 3 bases, the J end by 4 bases, with 15 bases between. Germline V CDR1 and CDR2: MDHEN, SYDVKM. General observations from the study: Unsorted PBMCs prevented conclusive naive versus antigen-experienced comparison.

This TCR was recovered from a young woman in good health. The chain recombines TRBV28 with TRBJ1-2, with a weak D call TRBD1 (6 bases). The sequencing input was blood. CDR3 DNA: TGTGCCAGCAGTTTGGGGGGCACCTCTGGCTATGGCTACACCTTC. Its protein product is CASSLGGTSGYGYTF.